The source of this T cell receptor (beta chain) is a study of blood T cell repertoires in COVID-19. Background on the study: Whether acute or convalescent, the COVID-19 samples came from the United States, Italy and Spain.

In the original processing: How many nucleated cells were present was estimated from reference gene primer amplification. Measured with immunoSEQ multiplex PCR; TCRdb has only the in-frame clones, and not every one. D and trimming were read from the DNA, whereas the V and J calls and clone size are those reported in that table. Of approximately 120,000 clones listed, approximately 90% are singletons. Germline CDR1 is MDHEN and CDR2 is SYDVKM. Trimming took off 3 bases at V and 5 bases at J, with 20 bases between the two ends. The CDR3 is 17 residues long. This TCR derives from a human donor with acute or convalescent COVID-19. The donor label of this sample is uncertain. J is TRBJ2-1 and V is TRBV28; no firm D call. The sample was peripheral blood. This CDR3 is CASSFPWLLDPNNEQFF. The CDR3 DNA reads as TGTGCCAGCAGTTTCCCCTGGCTGCTAGATCCAAACAATGAGCAGTTCTTC.